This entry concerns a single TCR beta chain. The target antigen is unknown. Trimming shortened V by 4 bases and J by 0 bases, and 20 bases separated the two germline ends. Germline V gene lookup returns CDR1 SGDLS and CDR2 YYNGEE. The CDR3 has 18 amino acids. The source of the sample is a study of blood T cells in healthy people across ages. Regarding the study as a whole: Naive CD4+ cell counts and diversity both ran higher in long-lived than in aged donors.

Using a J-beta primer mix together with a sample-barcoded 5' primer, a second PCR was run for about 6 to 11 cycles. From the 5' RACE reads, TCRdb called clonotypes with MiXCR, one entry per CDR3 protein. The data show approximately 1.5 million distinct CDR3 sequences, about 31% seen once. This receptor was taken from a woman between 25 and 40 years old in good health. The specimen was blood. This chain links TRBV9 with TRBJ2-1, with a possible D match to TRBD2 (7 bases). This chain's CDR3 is CASSPKRRGGPSYNEQFF. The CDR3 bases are TGTGCCAGCAGCCCTAAAAGGAGGGGGGGGCCCTCCTACAATGAGCAGTTCTTC.